This T cell receptor beta chain stems from a study of technical replicates of blood from a few donors. Sequencing used immunoSEQ multiplex PCR; TCRdb keeps in-frame clones, though not all of them. The data contain about 13,000 clones, about 76% of them singletons. The receptor's source is a human donor in good health. What was sequenced was PBMCs.

CDR3 loop: CASSPGDGYTF. The CDR3 DNA sequence: TGTGCCAGCAGCCCAGGGGACGGCTACACCTTC. This chain links TRBV6-6 with TRBJ1-2, with a weak D call TRBD1 (6 bases). From germline, CDR1 is MNHNY and CDR2 SVGAGI (reference sequence). Trimming stripped 6 bases from V and 8 bases from J, with 10 bases between. The CDR3 contains 11 residues.